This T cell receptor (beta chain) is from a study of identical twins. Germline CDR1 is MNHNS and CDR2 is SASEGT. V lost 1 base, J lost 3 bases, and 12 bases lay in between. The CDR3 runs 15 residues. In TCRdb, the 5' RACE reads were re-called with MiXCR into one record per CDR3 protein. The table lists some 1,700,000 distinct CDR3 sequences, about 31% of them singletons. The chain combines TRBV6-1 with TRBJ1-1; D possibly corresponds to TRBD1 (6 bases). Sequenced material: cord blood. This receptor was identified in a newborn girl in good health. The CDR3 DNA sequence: TGTGCCAGCAGTGAAGTCCCGGGGGCGGACACTGAAGCTTTCTTT. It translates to CASSEVPGADTEAFF.